The 5 T cell receptor beta chains reported below all come from one sample, sequenced in a study of cytomegalovirus exposure and HLA in healthy donors. The PCR contained 60 Vbeta and 13 Jbeta primers. Clones were read by immunoSEQ multiplex PCR, and TCRdb kept only the in-frame ones, dropping some. The sample lists 160,000 or so clones, 81% occurring once. Source material: PBMCs. These receptor sequences come from a woman aged 18 to 35 in good health and CMV-seropositive.

The chain employs TRBV7-6 and TRBJ1-4; the D gene is possibly TRBD1 (5 bases). The V gene lost 4 bases and the J gene lost 0 bases, with 9 bases spanning the gap. CDR1 and CDR2 from the germline V gene are SGHVS and FNYEAQ. The CDR3 spans 15 residues. The CDR3 loop is CASSSTGATNEKLFF. CDR3 nucleotides: TGTGCCAGCAGCTCCACAGGTGCAACTAATGAAAAACTGTTTTTT.

The chain uses TRBV6-5 and TRBJ1-4; 10 bases align to TRBD1. Germline CDR1 is MNHEY and CDR2 is SVGAGI. J lost 7 bases, V lost 0 bases, and 2 bases had no gene match. CDR3 length equals 15 residues. In DNA form, the CDR3 reads TGTGCCAGCAGTTACTCGACAGGGGGCGGTGAAAAACTGTTTTTT. As protein: CASSYSTGGGEKLFF.

This chain links TRBV30 with TRBJ1-5; TRBD1 aligns across 8 bases. The germline CDR1 and CDR2 sequences are GTSNPN and SVGIG (reference sequence). J lost 5 bases, V lost 3 bases, and 6 bases had no gene match. This CDR3 is built from 14 residues. This CDR3 is CAWSTGTGDQPQHF. Here the CDR3 DNA reads TGTGCCTGGAGCACCGGGACAGGAGATCAGCCCCAGCATTTT.

Turning to this clone: Sequence at one end of the junction differs from germline and may be a read error. The chain has TRBV4-3 and TRBJ2-3; the match to TRBD2 covers 8 bases. The CDR3 covers 17 residues. Germline loops: CDR1 LGHNA, CDR2 YSLEER. DNA for the CDR3: TGCTCCAGCAGCCAAGACCCCGGGGGCGGGGGGCAAGATACGCAGTATTTT. Protein: CSSSQDPGGGGQDTQYF.

In this sample, this clone turned up once. The chain combines TRBV5-8 with TRBJ1-4, with TRBD1 matching 7 bases. Looked up from germline, CDR1 is SGHTS and CDR2 is YDEGEE. V lost 0 bases and J lost 8; bases outside the gene matches: 4. This CDR3 has 14 amino acids. The CDR3 is CASSLGNRGEKLFF. CDR3 DNA: TGTGCCAGCAGCTTGGGTAACAGGGGAGAAAAACTGTTTTTT.